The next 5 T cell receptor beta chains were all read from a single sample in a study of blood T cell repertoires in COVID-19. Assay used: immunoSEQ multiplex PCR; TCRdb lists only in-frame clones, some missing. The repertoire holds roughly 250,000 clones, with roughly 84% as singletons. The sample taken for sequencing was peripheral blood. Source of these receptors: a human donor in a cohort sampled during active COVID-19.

The CDR3 DNA reads TGTGCCACCGAGGTTTGGGAGGGTGGCACCGGGGAGCTGTTTTTT. This encodes CATEVWEGGTGELFF. The chain carries TRBV19 and TRBJ2-2; 7 bases agree with TRBD2. Trimming at V came to 10 bases and at J to 4 bases, leaving 12 bases not matched to a gene. This CDR3 is built from 15 residues. The germline V gene encodes CDR1 LNHDA and CDR2 SQIVND (reference sequence).

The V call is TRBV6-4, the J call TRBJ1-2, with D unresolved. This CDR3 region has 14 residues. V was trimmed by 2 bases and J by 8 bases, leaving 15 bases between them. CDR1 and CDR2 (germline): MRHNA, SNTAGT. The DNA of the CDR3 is TGTGCCAGCAGTGACGGACTCTGGGGTTACGGCTACACCTTC. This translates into CASSDGLWGYGYTF.

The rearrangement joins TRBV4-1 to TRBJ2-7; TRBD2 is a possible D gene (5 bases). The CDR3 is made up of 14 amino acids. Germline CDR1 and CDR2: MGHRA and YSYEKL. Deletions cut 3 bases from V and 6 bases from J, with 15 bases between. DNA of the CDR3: TGCGCCAGCAGCCACCAGTACGACCGGGGCGAGCAGTACTTC. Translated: CASSHQYDRGEQYF.

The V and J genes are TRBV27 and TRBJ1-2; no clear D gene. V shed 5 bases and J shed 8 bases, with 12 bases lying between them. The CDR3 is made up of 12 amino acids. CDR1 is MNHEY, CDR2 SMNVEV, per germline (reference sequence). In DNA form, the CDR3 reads TGTGCCAGCAGTGGGCCCAACCCGGGCTACACCTTC. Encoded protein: CASSGPNPGYTF.

CDR3 region: CASSLGIRLAGASSTDTQYF. CDR3 nucleotide sequence: TGTGCCAGCAGCTTGGGAATTCGTCTAGCGGGAGCTTCTAGCACAGATACGCAGTATTTT. V and J are TRBV5-8 and TRBJ2-3; 10 bases are shared with TRBD2. After removal of 0 bases from V and 0 bases from J, the junction contained 13 bases not matched to a gene. The CDR3 has 20 residues. Germline V CDR1 and CDR2: SGHTS, YDEGEE.